Below, 11 T cell receptor beta chains from the same sample are listed, as sequenced in a study of monozygotic twins with inflammatory bowel disease. TCRdb reanalyzed the 5' RACE reads and collapses them to one entry per CDR3 protein, without DNA. The sample has approximately 400,000 distinct CDR3 sequences; the top ten hold 2% to 3%. The sample was blood. Every receptor here comes from a human donor with ulcerative colitis or Crohn's disease, or a healthy co-twin of an affected twin (not recorded which).

The chain couples TRBV4-1 to TRBJ2-3; the D call of TRBD2 rests on TCRdb alone, since no DNA is present to check it. CDR3 length equals 16 residues. CDR1 MGHRA and CDR2 YSYEKL come from the germline V gene. CDR3 residues: CASSQDFSGGFGAQYF.

This chain's CDR3 is CAISGTPGEAFF. V is TRBV10-3 and J is TRBJ1-1; TCRdb gives TRBD1 as the D gene, but with no DNA this cannot be confirmed. Germline CDR1 is ENHRY and CDR2 is SYGVKD. This CDR3 contains 12 residues.

This chain joins TRBV5-6 and TRBJ1-1. The CDR3 loop spans 13 amino acids. The germline gives CDR1 SGHDT, CDR2 YYEEEE. The CDR3 spells CASSRVGGTEAFF.

The rearrangement joins TRBV6-1 to TRBJ2-2; TCRdb picks TRBD1, but there is no DNA to check that call. CDR3 length: 14 residues. The V gene's germline CDR1 is MNHNS and CDR2 SASEGT. The CDR3 here is CASTTGVNTGELFF.

V is TRBV4-2 and J is TRBJ1-2; the TCRdb D gene call, TRBD1, has no DNA to confirm it. This CDR3 is 14 amino acids long. The germline CDR1 and CDR2 sequences are LGHNA and YNFKEQ. This CDR3 is CASSQDEGRGGYTF.

CDR3 in amino acids: CSASETGKNIQYF. V usage is TRBV20-1 and J usage is TRBJ2-4. CDR3 length equals 13 residues. Per the germline V gene, CDR1 is DFQATT and CDR2 is SNEGSKA (reference sequence).

CDR3 sequence reads: CATSLLPGGSGKETQYF. This chain links TRBV7-9 with TRBJ2-5; TCRdb outputs TRBD1, but without DNA this stays unchecked. CDR1 and CDR2 (germline): SEHNR, FQNEAQ (reference sequence). The CDR3 extends over 17 amino acids. The full variable domain, with the rest looked up from reference TRBV7-9 and TRBJ2-5, is DTGVSQNPRHKITKRGQNVTFRCDPISEHNRLYWYRQTLGQGPEFLTYFQNEAQLEKSRLLSDRFSAERPKGSFSTLEIQRTEQGDSAMYLCATSLLPGGSGKETQYFGPGTRLLVL.

The chain has TRBV2 and TRBJ1-3. The CDR3 has 13 residues. Germline assignment: CDR1 SNHLY and CDR2 FYNNEI. The CDR3 spells CASSELFGNTIYF. Using reference TRBV2 and TRBJ1-3 for the parts outside the CDR3, the full variable domain is EPEVTQTPSHQVTQMGQEVILRCVPISNHLYFYWYRQILGQKVEFLVSFYNNEISEKSEIFDDQFSVERPDGSNFTLKIRSTKLEDSAMYFCASSELFGNTIYFGEGSWLTVV.

This sequence joins TRBV6-1 and TRBJ1-4; TCRdb's assignment of TRBD1 cannot be checked, as there is no DNA. CDR3 length equals 14 residues. Germline V lookup: CDR1 MNHNS, CDR2 SASEGT. The CDR3 loop reads CASTTDRWNEKLFF.

The V and J genes are TRBV18 and TRBJ2-7. The germline V gene has CDR1 KGHSH and CDR2 LQKENI. The CDR3 totals 13 residues. The CDR3 loop is CASSPPFPYEQYF.

The chain recombines TRBV9 with TRBJ2-2; the TCRdb D gene call, TRBD2, has no DNA to confirm it. Germline V gives CDR1 SGDLS, CDR2 YYNGEE. The CDR3 covers 16 residues. CDR3 loop: CASSAFGTSGSGELFF.